The 20 T cell receptor beta chains presented below share a single source sample, sequenced in a study of regulatory T cells in long-lasting Graves disease. The time point: persistent/refractory GD, antithyroid drugs over 5 years with positive TRAb. RNA from PBMCs was the source of the TCR library. Relying on iRepertoire HTBI primers and Arm-PCR of CDR3 regions, the team built TCR beta libraries. MiXCR, run by TCRdb on the multiplex PCR reads, gives a single entry per CDR3 protein. This repertoire shows a few hundred thousand distinct CDR3 sequences, 20% to 25% found once; its top ten account for 7% to 9%. Sequencing used peripheral blood mononuclear cells (PBMCs), obtained when the disease was refractory, from a patient treated with antithyroid drugs. The receptors were gathered from a female donor with Graves disease.

DNA of the CDR3: TGTGCCACCAGCAGGCGGGGCTGGAGGCAGTTCTTC. This codes for CATSRRGWRQFF. The rearrangement links TRBV15 to TRBJ2-1, with a tentative D call TRBD2 (6 bases). The V and J ends lost 3 bases and 12 bases respectively, with 12 bases between them. Germline loops: CDR1 LNHNV, CDR2 YYDKDF (reference sequence). The CDR3 contains 12 residues.

This clonotype was detected only a few times. J is TRBJ2-3 and V is TRBV15, with D possibly being TRBD1 or TRBD2 (5 bases each). Trimming removed 3 bases at V and 1 base at J, with 23 bases between. Per germline, CDR1 LNHNV and CDR2 YYDKDF (reference sequence). The CDR3 contains 19 residues. The CDR3 sequence is CATSRGPGKDGDRTDTQYF. The CDR3 DNA follows: TGTGCCACCAGCAGGGGACCAGGAAAGGACGGGGACCGCACAGATACGCAGTATTTT.

This clonotype was detected a few times. The rearrangement links TRBV20-1 to TRBJ1-1, with 12 positions matching TRBD1. CDR1 and CDR2 (germline): DFQATT, SNEGSKA (reference sequence). The CDR3 sequence is 15 residues long. The V gene end was trimmed by 8 bases and the J gene end by 5 bases; junction bases not matched to a gene: 12. For the CDR3, the DNA is TGCAGTCTATTCCGGGACAGGGGGCGAAGGACTGAAGCTTTCTTT. Protein sequence: CSLFRDRGRRTEAFF.

This clonotype was counted a few times. The V call is TRBV30, the J call TRBJ1-5, with 9 bases lining up with TRBD1. Looked up from germline, CDR1 is GTSNPN and CDR2 is SVGIG (reference sequence). V lost 2 bases and J lost 7; bases outside the gene matches: 3. This CDR3 contains 13 residues. The CDR3 DNA sequence: TGTGCCTGGAGTAAAGGACAGGGGCAGCCCCAGCATTTT. Encoded protein: CAWSKGQGQPQHF.

This clonotype was detected many times. The rearrangement uses TRBV12-3 or TRBV12-4 and TRBJ2-5; 7 nucleotides agree with TRBD1. The V and J ends lost 5 bases and 5 bases, in that order; junction bases with no gene match: 5. The CDR3 is made up of 13 amino acids. The CDR3 DNA sequence: TGTGCCAGCAGTCCCGGGACAGCGGAGACCCAGTACTTC. Residues: CASSPGTAETQYF.

This clonotype was seen repeatedly, ten times or more. An end of the junction does not agree with germline; a read error may underlie this. The V gene is TRBV12-3 or TRBV12-4, the J gene TRBJ1-4, with D uncertain. The length of the CDR3 is 12 residues. CDR3 nucleotides: TGTGCCAGCTCCTACTCGCTCGGAGATCCCGCTTTT. It is translated as CASSYSLGDPAF.

This clonotype was seen repeatedly, ten times or more. V usage is TRBV24-1 and J usage is TRBJ1-4, with unresolved D. Germline V gives CDR1 KGHDR, CDR2 SFDVKD. This CDR3 is built from 14 residues. Trimming pared 2 bases from V and 5 bases from J, leaving 8 bases between. For the CDR3, the DNA is TGTGCCACCAGTGATTCCCAAGGGAATGAAAAACTGTTTTTT. Translated: CATSDSQGNEKLFF.

About this clonotype: At one of its ends the junction is not consistent with the germline gene, which may arise from a read error. The chain combines TRBV13 with TRBJ2-2; perhaps D is TRBD1 or TRBD2 (5 bases each). Germline CDR1 PRHDT, CDR2 FYEKMQ (reference sequence). The CDR3 covers 14 residues. CDR3 DNA: TGTGCCAGCAACGCCGCAGGGAACACCGGGGAGCTGGTTTTT. This gives the protein CASNAAGNTGELVF.

V and J are TRBV19 and TRBJ2-7, with 12 bases identical to TRBD1. V was clipped by 3 bases and J by 4 bases; unmatched bases: 7. Looked up from germline, CDR1 is LNHDA and CDR2 is SQIVND (reference sequence). The CDR3 loop spans 16 amino acids. CDR3 sequence reads: CASSIWGQGAIYEQYF. In nucleotides, the CDR3 is TGTGCCAGTAGTATCTGGGGACAGGGGGCGATTTACGAGCAGTACTTC.

This clonotype was detected only a few times. This may stem from a read error, because a much larger clone lies one nucleotide away. J is TRBJ2-7 and V is TRBV11-2; 11 nucleotides agree with TRBD2. The CDR3 is 15 residues long. Germline CDR1 is SGHAT and CDR2 is FQNNGV. The CDR3 loop is CAGRISGGASDEQYF. The CDR3, as DNA: TGTGCCGGCAGAATTAGCGGGGGGGCATCAGACGAGCAGTACTTC.

A single count supports this clonotype. The chain couples TRBV4-1 to TRBJ1-4; 8 bases are a match to TRBD1. Trimming at V came to 0 bases and at J to 7 bases, leaving 10 bases not matched to a gene. This CDR3 is 17 amino acids long. The V gene's germline CDR1 is MGHRA and CDR2 YSYEKL. The CDR3 nucleotides are TGCGCCAGCAGCCAAGATATCTCACAGGGGGTGGTTGAAAAACTGTTTTTT. Translation: CASSQDISQGVVEKLFF.

The sample holds a few counts of this clonotype. V usage is TRBV20-1 and J usage is TRBJ2-5; D unresolved. This CDR3 is built from 17 residues. Germline loops: CDR1 DFQATT, CDR2 SNEGSKA (reference sequence). V lost 0 bases and J lost 0, with 17 bases in between. This chain's CDR3 is CSARDPVRGRYQETQYF. The CDR3 nucleotides read TGCAGTGCTAGAGATCCAGTCCGTGGGCGGTACCAAGAGACCCAGTACTTC.

This clonotype was counted ten times or more. As DNA, the CDR3 is TGCAGTGCTCCCATTGAAGGGGGCGGGTCTTGGGAGACCCAGTACTTC. Its protein product is CSAPIEGGGSWETQYF. This chain uses TRBV20-1 with TRBJ2-5, with 7 bases that match TRBD1. CDR3 size: 16 residues. The V gene end was trimmed by 5 bases and the J gene end by 5 bases; junction bases not matched to a gene: 17. Germline values: CDR1 DFQATT, CDR2 SNEGSKA (reference sequence).

In its sample, this clonotype was seen a few times. The chain has TRBV12-3 or TRBV12-4 and TRBJ2-6; 8 nucleotides match TRBD1. V trimming: 6 bases; J trimming: 2 bases; junction bases outside the gene matches: 6. This CDR3 is 16 amino acids long. The CDR3 region is CASSSGGGAGANVLTF. The CDR3 region has the DNA TGTGCCAGCAGCTCAGGGGGCGGGGCTGGGGCCAACGTCCTGACTTTC.

This clonotype was detected many times. The rearrangement links TRBV27 to TRBJ2-2; D gene unclear. The V and J ends lost 5 bases and 0 bases respectively, with 16 bases between them. Germline CDR1 MNHEY, CDR2 SMNVEV (reference sequence). CDR3 length: 17 residues. The CDR3 sequence: CASSARVWTANTGELFF. CDR3 DNA sequence: TGTGCCAGCAGTGCTCGGGTTTGGACGGCGAACACCGGGGAGCTGTTTTTT.

Regarding this clonotype: This clone may be a read error of a much larger clone one base away. The V call is TRBV20-1, the J call TRBJ1-6; D might be TRBD1 (5 bases). The CDR3 runs to 14 residues. Germline CDR1 reads DFQATT; CDR2 reads SNEGSKA (reference sequence). CDR3 protein: CSAPDSSYNSPFHF. The CDR3, as DNA: TGCAGTGCTCCAGACAGCTCCTATAATTCACCCTTCCACTTT.

The sample holds a few counts of this clonotype. The rearrangement links TRBV6-5 to TRBJ1-2; 9 bases fit TRBD1. This CDR3 is 15 amino acids long. V dropped 3 bases and J dropped 5; count of bases not matched to a gene: 7. CDR1 and CDR2 from the germline V gene are MNHEY and SVGAGI. The CDR3 nucleotides read TGTGCCAGCAGTTATGGTGTAGGGACAGGGTATGGCTACACCTTC. This codes for CASSYGVGTGYGYTF.

This clonotype was detected only a few times. V gene TRBV18 combines with J gene TRBJ1-1; D gene ambiguous. V gave up 6 bases and J gave up 1 base, with 9 bases separating them. The germline gives CDR1 KGHSH, CDR2 LQKENI. The length of the CDR3 is 13 residues. Here the CDR3 DNA reads TGTGCCAGCTCCTATAACCAGAACACTGAAGCTTTCTTT. Translation gives CASSYNQNTEAFF.

This clonotype has ten or more counts. Here the CDR3 reads CASSIDRIGGYTF. DNA for the CDR3: TGTGCCAGTAGTATCGACAGGATCGGCGGCTACACCTTC. The J gene is TRBJ1-2, the V gene TRBV19; D is possibly TRBD1 (6 bases). Trimming left V 3 bases short and J 8 bases short, with 13 bases between. The CDR3 has 13 amino acids. The germline CDR1 and CDR2 sequences are LNHDA and SQIVND (reference sequence).

This chain joins TRBV6-9 and TRBJ2-1, with D possibly TRBD2 on 7 matching bases. This CDR3 spans 16 amino acids. V lost 1 base and J lost 3, with 13 bases in between. The germline CDR1 and CDR2 sequences are MNHGY and SVAAGI. CDR3 residues: CASSYFAGADYNEQFF. The CDR3 nucleotides are TGTGCCAGCAGTTATTTCGCGGGGGCCGACTACAATGAGCAGTTCTTC.